This T cell receptor (beta chain) emerged from a study of post-analysis software for immune sequencing data. Overall study findings and caveats: Relative to controls, patients had 5 or 6 TRBV segments at higher frequency, with TRBV5-6, TRBV5-1 and TRBV20-1 among these.

This CDR3 has 12 residues. Germline V gives CDR1 MNHEY, CDR2 SVGEGT. Trimming stripped 6 bases from V and 7 bases from J, with 13 bases between. This clonotype was counted a few times. Its antigen is currently unknown. Prepared libraries of TCR beta cDNA carried unique molecular identifiers. TCRdb itself ran the PCR reads through MiXCR, one entry per CDR3 protein. The data show approximately 400,000 distinct CDR3 sequences, with roughly 38% seen just once and 10% to 15% held by the top ten. This receptor was obtained from a girl between 5 and 17 years old with multiple sclerosis. J is TRBJ2-7 and V is TRBV6-2 or TRBV6-3; D is perhaps TRBD2 (5 bases). The sequenced sample was blood. The DNA for the CDR3 is TGTGCCAGCAGGAGGCTAGCCGGGGAGCAGTACTTC. This sequence encodes CASRRLAGEQYF.